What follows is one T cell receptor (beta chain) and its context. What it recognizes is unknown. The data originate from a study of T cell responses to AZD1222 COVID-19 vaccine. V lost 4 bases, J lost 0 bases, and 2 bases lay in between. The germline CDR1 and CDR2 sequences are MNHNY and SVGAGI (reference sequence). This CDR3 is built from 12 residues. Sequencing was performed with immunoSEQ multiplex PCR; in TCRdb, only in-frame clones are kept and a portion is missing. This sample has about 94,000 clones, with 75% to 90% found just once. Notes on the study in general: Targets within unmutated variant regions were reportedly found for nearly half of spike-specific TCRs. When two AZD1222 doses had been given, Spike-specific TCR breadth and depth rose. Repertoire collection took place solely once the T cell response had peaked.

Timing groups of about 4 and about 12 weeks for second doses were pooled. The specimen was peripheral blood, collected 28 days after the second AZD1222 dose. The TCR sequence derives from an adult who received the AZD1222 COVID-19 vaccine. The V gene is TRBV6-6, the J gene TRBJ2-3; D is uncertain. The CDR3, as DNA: TGTGCCAGCAGTTCTAGCACAGATACGCAGTATTTT. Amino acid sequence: CASSSSTDTQYF.